The present entry profiles one T cell receptor (beta chain) with its context. The data originate from a study of blood T cell repertoires in COVID-19. As for the study in general: COVID-19 samples collected from the United States, Italy and Spain covered acute and convalescent phases. T cells, B-cell-depleted T cells, or PBMCs supplied cDNA or gDNA.

This CDR3 comprises 11 residues. Trimming took 8 bases from V and 4 from J, leaving 9 bases between them. The germline V gene encodes CDR1 SNHLY and CDR2 FYNNEI. In the original workflow: Reference gene primer amplification gave nucleated cell count estimates. Some clones are missing from TCRdb's copy, which holds only in-frame ones; the method was immunoSEQ multiplex PCR. The V and J calls and clone size were taken over from that table, and D and trimming were inferred from the DNA. The sample carries a few hundred thousand clones, approximately 92% recorded once. The source is a woman in her thirties or forties who had recovered from COVID-19. This chain links TRBV2 with TRBJ2-7; D is unresolved. Sequenced material: peripheral blood. CDR3 amino acids: CASVRSYEQYF. The CDR3 DNA sequence: TGTGCCAGCGTGCGGAGTTACGAGCAGTACTTC.